This T cell receptor (beta chain) was recovered during a study of type 1 and type 2 diabetes patients. All diabetic donors were classified as either type 1 or type 2 diabetes. The PCR template was genomic DNA. A primer set of 30 forward and 13 reverse primers amplified the CDR3. TCRdb itself ran the multiplex PCR reads through MiXCR, one entry per CDR3 protein. In the table there are some 250,000 distinct CDR3 sequences, around 50% of which are singletons. About this clonotype itself: Its antigen is still unknown.

General study findings and limits: Some HECs seen only in T1D might also appear in more T2D or control samples.

Trimming removed 6 bases from V and 7 bases from J; junction bases left unmatched: 6. Per germline, CDR1 MNHEY and CDR2 SVGAGI. CDR3 length: 13 amino acids. Sequenced: peripheral blood mononuclear cells (PBMCs). The chain links TRBV6-5 to TRBJ1-5; TRBD1 aligns across 7 bases. This clonotype originated in a man between 18 and 35 years old with type 2 diabetes. The CDR3 loop is CASSRTGAQPQHF. CDR3 sequence (DNA): TGTGCCAGCAGCCGGACAGGAGCACAGCCCCAGCATTTT.